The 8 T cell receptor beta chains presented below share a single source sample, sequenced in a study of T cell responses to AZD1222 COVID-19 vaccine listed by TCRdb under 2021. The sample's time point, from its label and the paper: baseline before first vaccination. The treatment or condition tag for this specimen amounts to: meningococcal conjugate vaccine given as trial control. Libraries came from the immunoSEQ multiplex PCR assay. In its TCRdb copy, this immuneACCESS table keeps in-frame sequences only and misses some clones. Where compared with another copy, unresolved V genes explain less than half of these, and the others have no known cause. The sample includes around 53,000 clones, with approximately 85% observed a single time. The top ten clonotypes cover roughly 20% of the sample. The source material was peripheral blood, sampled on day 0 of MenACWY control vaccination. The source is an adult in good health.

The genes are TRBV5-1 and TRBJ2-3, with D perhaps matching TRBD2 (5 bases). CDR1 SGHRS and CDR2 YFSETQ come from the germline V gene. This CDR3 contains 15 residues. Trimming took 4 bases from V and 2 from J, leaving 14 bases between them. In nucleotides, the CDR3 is TGCGCCAGCAGCCCCTTGAGCGGAAACACAGATACGCAGTATTTT. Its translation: CASSPLSGNTDTQYF.

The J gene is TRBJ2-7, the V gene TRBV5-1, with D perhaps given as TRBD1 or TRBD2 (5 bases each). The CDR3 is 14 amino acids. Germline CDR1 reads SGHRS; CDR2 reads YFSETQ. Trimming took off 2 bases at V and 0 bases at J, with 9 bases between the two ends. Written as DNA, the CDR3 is TGCGCCAGCAGCTTTGGGGGAACCTCCTACGAGCAGTACTTC. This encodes CASSFGGTSYEQYF. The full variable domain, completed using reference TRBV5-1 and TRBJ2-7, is KAGVTQTPRYLIKTRGQQVTLSCSPISGHRSVSWYQQTPGQGLQFLFEYFSETQRNKGNFPGRFSGRQFSNSRSEMNVSTLELGDSALYLCASSFGGTSYEQYFGPGTRLTVT.

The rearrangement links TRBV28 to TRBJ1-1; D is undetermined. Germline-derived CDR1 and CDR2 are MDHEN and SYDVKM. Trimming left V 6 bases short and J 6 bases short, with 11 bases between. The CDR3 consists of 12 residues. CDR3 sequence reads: CASRASIAEAFF. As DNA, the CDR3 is TGTGCCAGCAGGGCTAGTATCGCTGAAGCTTTCTTT. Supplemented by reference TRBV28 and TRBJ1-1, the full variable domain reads DVKVTQSSRYLVKRTGEKVFLECVQDMDHENMFWYRQDPGLGLRLIYFSYDVKMKEKGDIPEGYSVSREKKERFSLILESASTNQTSMYLCASRASIAEAFFGQGTRLTVV.

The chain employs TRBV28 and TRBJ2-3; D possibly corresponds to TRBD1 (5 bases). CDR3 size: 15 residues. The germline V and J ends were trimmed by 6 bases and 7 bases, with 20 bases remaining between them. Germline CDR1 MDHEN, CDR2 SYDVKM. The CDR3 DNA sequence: TGTGCCAGCAGACGGGCAGGGAACGAAAGGAATACGCAGTATTTT. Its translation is CASRRAGNERNTQYF. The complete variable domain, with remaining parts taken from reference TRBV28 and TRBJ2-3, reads DVKVTQSSRYLVKRTGEKVFLECVQDMDHENMFWYRQDPGLGLRLIYFSYDVKMKEKGDIPEGYSVSREKKERFSLILESASTNQTSMYLCASRRAGNERNTQYFGPGTRLTVL.

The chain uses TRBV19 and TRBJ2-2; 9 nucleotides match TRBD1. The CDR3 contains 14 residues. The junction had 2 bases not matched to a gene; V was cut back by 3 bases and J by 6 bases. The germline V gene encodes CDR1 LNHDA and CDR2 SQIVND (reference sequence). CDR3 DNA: TGTGCCAGTAGTATGGGACAGGGTTCCGGGGAGCTGTTTTTT. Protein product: CASSMGQGSGELFF.

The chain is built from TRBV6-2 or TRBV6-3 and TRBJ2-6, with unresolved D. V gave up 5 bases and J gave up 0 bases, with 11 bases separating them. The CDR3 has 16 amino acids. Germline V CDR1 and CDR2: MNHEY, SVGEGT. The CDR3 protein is CASSADGSSGANVLTF. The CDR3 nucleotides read TGTGCCAGCAGTGCGGACGGTTCCTCTGGGGCCAACGTCCTGACTTTC.

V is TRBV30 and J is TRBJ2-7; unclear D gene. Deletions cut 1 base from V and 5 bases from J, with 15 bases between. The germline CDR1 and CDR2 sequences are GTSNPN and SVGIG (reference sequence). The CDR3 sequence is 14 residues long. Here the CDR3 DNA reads TGTGCCTGGAGTGACGCCCCGACACCAGACGAGCAGTACTTC. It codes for CAWSDAPTPDEQYF.

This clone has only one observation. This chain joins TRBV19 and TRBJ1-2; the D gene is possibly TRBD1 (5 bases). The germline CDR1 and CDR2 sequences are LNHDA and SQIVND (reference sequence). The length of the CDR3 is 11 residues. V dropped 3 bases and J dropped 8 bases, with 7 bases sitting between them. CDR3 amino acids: CASSIQGGYTF. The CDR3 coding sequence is TGTGCCAGTAGTATTCAGGGAGGCTACACCTTC.